This T cell receptor beta chain came from a study of blood T cell repertoires in COVID-19. Study at large: COVID-19 samples from acute and convalescent phases originated in the United States, Italy and Spain. PBMCs, B-cell-depleted T cells, or T cells were the source of the cDNA or gDNA that made up the material.

In the study's own analysis: For nucleated cells, counts were estimated from reference gene primer amplification. The method was immunoSEQ multiplex PCR; TCRdb's version includes in-frame clones alone and lacks a portion of them. V, J and clone size are those of that table, while D and trimming were read from the DNA. The sample records 210,000 or so clones, 80% to 90% being singletons. The CDR3 totals 14 residues. The germline gives CDR1 SGHVS, CDR2 FQNEAQ. The V and J ends lost 5 bases and 4 bases respectively, with 14 bases between them. The chain recombines TRBV7-8 with TRBJ1-2, with a possible D match to TRBD1 (6 bases). The specimen sequenced was peripheral blood. This TCR derives from a woman aged 45-60 years with active or convalescent COVID-19. DNA for the CDR3: TGTGCCAGCAGCCGAGGACGGGGGGCCTATGGCTACACCTTC. It yields the protein CASSRGRGAYGYTF.